A selection of T cell receptor beta chains follows, all from one sample in a study of cytomegalovirus exposure and HLA in healthy donors. Sequenced by immunoSEQ multiplex PCR; TCRdb stores in-frame clones only, minus some. Of around 68,000 clones listed, around 68% are singletons. Input material: PBMCs. All receptors derive from a woman aged 25 to 45 in good health and CMV-seronegative. CDR3s include the opening cysteine and the closing phenylalanine or tryptophan. Each record gives: CDR3 protein, CDR3 DNA, J gene, V gene, clone size, CDR3 length, D gene. The D gene is left open where the match is weak. The size of a clone is reported for some rows only, either as once, few or many, or as a class for expanded clones.

CAWEQDSYSGNTIYF,TGTGCCTGGGAACAGGACAGTTACTCTGGAAACACCATATATTTT,TRBJ1-3,TRBV30,.,15,.
CSAEDPNEKLFF,TGCAGCGCCGAAGACCCGAATGAAAAACTGTTTTTT,TRBJ1-4,TRBV29-1,.,12,.
CASRRQGEQFF,TGTGCCAGCAGGAGACAGGGAGAGCAGTTCTTC,TRBJ2-1,TRBV2,.,11,TRBD1
CASSSTGGLGSNQPQHF,TGTGCCAGCAGTTCTACAGGGGGCCTCGGAAGCAATCAGCCCCAGCATTTT,TRBJ1-5,TRBV27,.,17,TRBD1
CASSYGLSADTQYF,TGTGCCAGCAGCTACGGACTGAGCGCAGATACGCAGTATTTT,TRBJ2-3,TRBV11-3,.,14,.
CASSPGTGTPPNEQYF,TGTGCCAGTAGTCCCGGGACAGGGACACCTCCCAACGAGCAGTACTTC,TRBJ2-7,TRBV19,.,16,TRBD1
CATSRGVVGPQGSESPLHF,TGTGCCACCAGCAGGGGGGTAGTGGGGCCACAGGGAAGTGAATCACCCCTCCACTTT,TRBJ1-6,TRBV15,medium-sized,19,.
CASSLARTGGLDEQFF,TGCGCCAGCAGCTTGGCCCGGACAGGGGGGTTGGATGAGCAGTTCTTC,TRBJ2-1,TRBV5-1,.,16,TRBD1
CASRPAGGYKNIQYF,TGTGCCAGCAGACCAGCCGGGGGTTACAAAAACATTCAGTACTTC,TRBJ2-4,TRBV27,.,15,.
CASSLFWAGQNTGELFF,TGCGCCAGCAGCTTGTTTTGGGCAGGGCAGAACACCGGGGAGCTGTTTTTT,TRBJ2-2,TRBV5-1,.,17,.
CASAGDSNQPQHF,TGTGCCAGCGCGGGGGATAGCAATCAGCCCCAGCATTTT,TRBJ1-5,TRBV2,.,13,.
CASSRQGAADTQYF,TGTGCCAGCAGCCGACAGGGAGCGGCAGATACGCAGTATTTT,TRBJ2-3,TRBV6-4,.,14,TRBD1
CASLGESEAFF,TGCGCCAGCTTAGGGGAAAGTGAAGCTTTCTTT,TRBJ1-1,TRBV5-1,.,11,.
CASSPDRDRGTYEQYF,TGTGCCAGCAGCCCCGACCGGGACAGGGGTACCTACGAGCAGTACTTC,TRBJ2-7,TRBV5-4,.,16,TRBD1
CASRSDRANTGELFF,TGTGCCAGCAGATCGGACAGGGCGAACACCGGGGAGCTGTTTTTT,TRBJ2-2,TRBV2,few,15,TRBD1
CASSLGQTQYF,TGTGCCAGCAGCTTGGGGCAGACCCAGTACTTC,TRBJ2-5,TRBV5-6,.,11,.
CASSLPSGGVWGGELFF,TGTGCCAGCAGCTTGCCCAGCGGGGGGGTTTGGGGCGGGGAGCTGTTTTTT,TRBJ2-2,TRBV7-8,.,17,TRBD2
CASSLAYRDNEQFF,TGTGCCAGCAGCTTAGCGTACCGCGACAATGAGCAGTTCTTC,TRBJ2-1,TRBV7-9,.,14,.
CASSPGTGVYEQYF,TGTGCCAGCAGTCCCGGGACAGGGGTCTACGAGCAGTACTTC,TRBJ2-7,TRBV2,.,14,TRBD1
CASSLETGTYEQYF,TGCGCCAGCAGCTTGGAAACAGGTACTTACGAGCAGTACTTC,TRBJ2-7,TRBV5-1,once,14,.
CASSYRGSGANVLTF,TGTGCCAGCAGTTATCGGGGGTCTGGGGCCAACGTCCTGACTTTC,TRBJ2-6,TRBV6-5,.,15,.
CAWSPLVAGGTLAADTQYF,TGTGCCTGGAGTCCCCTCGTAGCGGGGGGCACCCTAGCGGCAGATACGCAGTATTTT,TRBJ2-3,TRBV30,.,19,TRBD2
CASSATGTGFWPQHF,TGTGCCAGCAGTGCCACAGGGACAGGGTTTTGGCCCCAGCATTTT,TRBJ1-5,TRBV27,.,15,TRBD1
CAWGQYGYTF,TGTGCCTGGGGACAGTATGGCTACACCTTC,TRBJ1-2,TRBV30,few,10,.
CASAWGQGFTGELFF,TGTGCCAGCGCCTGGGGGCAGGGCTTCACCGGGGAGCTGTTTTTT,TRBJ2-2,TRBV19,.,15,.
CASSLVGQIYEQYF,TGTGCCAGCAGCTTGGTGGGGCAGATCTACGAGCAGTACTTC,TRBJ2-7,TRBV5-6,.,14,.
CASWQSGAAFF,TGTGCCAGTTGGCAGTCGGGTGCAGCTTTCTTT,TRBJ1-1,TRBV2,once,11,.
CASISEQGKSNTEAFF,TGTGCCAGCATCTCAGAACAGGGAAAGTCGAACACTGAAGCTTTCTTT,TRBJ1-1,TRBV6-6,.,16,.
CASSGSGEQYF,TGTGCCAGCAGCGGGTCGGGGGAGCAGTACTTC,TRBJ2-7,TRBV9,few,11,.
CASSRPGQGDYGYTF,TGTGCCAGCAGTAGACCGGGACAGGGGGACTATGGCTACACCTTC,TRBJ1-2,TRBV6-6,medium-sized,15,TRBD1
CASSLAQGTDGYTF,TGCGCCAGCAGCTTGGCTCAGGGGACGGATGGCTACACCTTC,TRBJ1-2,TRBV5-1,.,14,.
CASRKGQGGFTEAFF,TGTGCCAGCAGGAAGGGACAGGGAGGGTTCACTGAAGCTTTCTTT,TRBJ1-1,TRBV9,.,15,TRBD1
CASSPRQGENTEAFF,TGTGCCAGCTCGCCCAGGCAGGGGGAGAACACTGAAGCTTTCTTT,TRBJ1-1,TRBV18,medium-sized,15,TRBD1
CASSEWQGDYGYTF,TGTGCCAGCAGTGAATGGCAGGGTGACTATGGCTACACCTTC,TRBJ1-2,TRBV6-1,.,14,.
CAILGRLADTQYF,TGTGCCATCCTGGGGCGACTAGCAGATACGCAGTATTTT,TRBJ2-3,TRBV10-3,.,13,.
CASSRQGRYGYTF,TGTGCCAGCAGTAGACAGGGGCGCTATGGCTACACCTTC,TRBJ1-2,TRBV27,few,13,TRBD1
CASSRDRVTEAFF,TGTGCCAGCAGCCGGGACAGGGTGACTGAAGCTTTCTTT,TRBJ1-1,TRBV28,.,13,TRBD1
CASSPEASNQPQHF,TGTGCCAGCAGCCCGGAGGCGAGCAATCAGCCCCAGCATTTT,TRBJ1-5,TRBV7-9,.,14,.
CATLRTYNSPLHF,TGTGCTACCTTGAGGACCTATAATTCACCCCTCCACTTT,TRBJ1-6,TRBV25-1,.,13,.